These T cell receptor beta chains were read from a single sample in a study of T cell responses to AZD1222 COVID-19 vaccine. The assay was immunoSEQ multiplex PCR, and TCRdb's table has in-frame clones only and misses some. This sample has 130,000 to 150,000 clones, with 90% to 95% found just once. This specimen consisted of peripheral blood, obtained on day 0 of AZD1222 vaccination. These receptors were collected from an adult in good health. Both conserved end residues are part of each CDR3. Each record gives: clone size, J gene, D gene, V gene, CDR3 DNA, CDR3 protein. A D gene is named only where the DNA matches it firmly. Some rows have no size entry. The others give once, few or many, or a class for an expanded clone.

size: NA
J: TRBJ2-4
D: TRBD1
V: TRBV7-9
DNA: TGTGCCAGCAGCTTAGCGCAGGGGGCGAACAAAAACATTCAGTACTTC
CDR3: CASSLAQGANKNIQYF

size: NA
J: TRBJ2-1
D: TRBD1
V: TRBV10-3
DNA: TGTGCCATCAGGGATACAGGGGGGAATGAGCAGTTCTTC
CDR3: CAIRDTGGNEQFF

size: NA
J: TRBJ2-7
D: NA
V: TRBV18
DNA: TGTGCCAGCTCACCAGACAGGCCCTACGAGCAGTACTTC
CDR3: CASSPDRPYEQYF

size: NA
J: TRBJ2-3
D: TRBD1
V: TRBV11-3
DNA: TGTGCCAGCAGCTCCCGCAGGGGGCTAGCAGATACGCAGTATTTT
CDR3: CASSSRRGLADTQYF

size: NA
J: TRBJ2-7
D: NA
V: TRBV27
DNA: TGTGCCAGCAGAAAGCTTTCCGGGACTGGCCCCCTGAAGCAGTACTTC
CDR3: CASRKLSGTGPLKQYF

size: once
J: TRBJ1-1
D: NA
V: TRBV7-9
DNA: TGTGCCAGCAGCTTAAGGGCTCAGGTTGAAGCTTTCTTT
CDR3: CASSLRAQVEAFF

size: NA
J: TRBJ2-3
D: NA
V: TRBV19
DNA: TGTGCCAGTAGAACCGGAGAGGGGTTCCAGGATACGCAGTATTTT
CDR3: CASRTGEGFQDTQYF

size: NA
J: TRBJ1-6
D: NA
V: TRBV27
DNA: TGTGCCAGCAGTAACCGGCCGACCTATAGCTCCTATAATTCACCCCTCCACTTT
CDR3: CASSNRPTYSSYNSPLHF

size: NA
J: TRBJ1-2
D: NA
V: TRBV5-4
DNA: TGTGCCAGCAGCCCCAATCGAGGTGGCTACACCTTC
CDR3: CASSPNRGGYTF

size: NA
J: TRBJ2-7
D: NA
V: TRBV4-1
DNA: TGCGCCAGCAGCCAAGCTTCAGGGGGGATCTACGAGCAGTACTTC
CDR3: CASSQASGGIYEQYF

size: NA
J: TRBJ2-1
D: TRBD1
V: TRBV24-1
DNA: TGTGCCACCAGTGATCCGGGACAGGGAAACAATGAGCAGTTCTTC
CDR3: CATSDPGQGNNEQFF

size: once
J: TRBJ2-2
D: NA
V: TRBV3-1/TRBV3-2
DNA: TGTGCCAGCAGCCAAGGGGTGGGTAGGCTGTTTTTT
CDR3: CASSQGVGRLFF

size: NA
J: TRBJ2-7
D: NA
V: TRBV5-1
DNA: TGCGCCAGCAGCTTACAGGGTTACGAGCAGTACTTC
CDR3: CASSLQGYEQYF

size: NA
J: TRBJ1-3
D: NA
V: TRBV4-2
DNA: TGTGCCAGCAGCCAAGAGGGGCGGAGAGGGATTTCTGGAAACACCATATATTTT
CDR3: CASSQEGRRGISGNTIYF

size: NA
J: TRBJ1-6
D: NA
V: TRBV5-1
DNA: TGCGCCAGCAGTCAAACAACTAATTCACCCCTCCACTTT
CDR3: CASSQTTNSPLHF

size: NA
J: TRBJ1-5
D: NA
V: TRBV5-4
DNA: TGTGCCAGCAGCCCCGACAGGAACAATCAGCCCCAGCATTTT
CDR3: CASSPDRNNQPQHF

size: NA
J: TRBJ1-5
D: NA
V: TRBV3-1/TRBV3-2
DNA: TGTGCCAGCAGCCAAGCCGACAATCAGCCCCAGCATTTT
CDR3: CASSQADNQPQHF

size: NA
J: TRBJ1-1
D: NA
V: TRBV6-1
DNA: TGTGCCAGCAGTGAAATCGGCAGGCCTAACACTGAAGCTTTCTTT
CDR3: CASSEIGRPNTEAFF

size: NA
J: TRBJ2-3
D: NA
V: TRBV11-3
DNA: TGTGCCAGCAGCTTTAGGGGGATCACAGATACGCAGTATTTT
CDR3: CASSFRGITDTQYF

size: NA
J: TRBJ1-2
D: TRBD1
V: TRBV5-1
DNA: TGCGCCAGCAGCTTGCGGGCTGGGACAGCGTTAGTACCTAACTATGGCTACACCTTC
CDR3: CASSLRAGTALVPNYGYTF

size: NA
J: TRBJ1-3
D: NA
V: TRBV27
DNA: TGTGCCAGCAGAATGTCCTCTGGAAACACCATATATTTT
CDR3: CASRMSSGNTIYF

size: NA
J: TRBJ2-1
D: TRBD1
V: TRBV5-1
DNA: TGCGCCAGCAGCTTGTCCTGGGACAGGGTCGACAATGAGCAGTTCTTC
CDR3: CASSLSWDRVDNEQFF

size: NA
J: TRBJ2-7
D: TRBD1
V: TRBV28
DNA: TGTGCCAGCAGTTTATCTTGGGACAGGGGGCCCTACGAGCAGTACTTC
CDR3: CASSLSWDRGPYEQYF

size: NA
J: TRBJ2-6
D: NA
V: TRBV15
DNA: TGTGCCACCAGCTACGGGGGGCGGCTTGGGGCCAACGTCCTGACTTTC
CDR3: CATSYGGRLGANVLTF

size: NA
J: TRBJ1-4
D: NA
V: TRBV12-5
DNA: TGTGCTAGTGCTAAGCCCCCCGGGGAGGAAAAACTGTTTTTT
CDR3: CASAKPPGEEKLFF

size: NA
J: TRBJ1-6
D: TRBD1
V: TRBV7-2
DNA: TGTGCCAGCAGCTTAAGGGGGACAGGGATCCATAATTCACCCCTCCACTTT
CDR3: CASSLRGTGIHNSPLHF

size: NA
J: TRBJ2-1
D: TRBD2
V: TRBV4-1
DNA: TGCGCCAGCAGCCAAGGTAGCGGGGGTGCTAGCTCCTACAATGAGCAGTTCTTC
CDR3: CASSQGSGGASSYNEQFF

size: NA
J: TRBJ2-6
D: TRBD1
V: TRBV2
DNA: TGTGCCAGCAGTGACGACAGGGGCTGGGGGGCCAACGTCCTGACTTTC
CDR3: CASSDDRGWGANVLTF

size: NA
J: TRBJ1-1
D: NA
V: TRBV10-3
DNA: TGTGCCATCAGTGAGTCGGGGGGTCGGACTGAAGCTTTCTTT
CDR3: CAISESGGRTEAFF

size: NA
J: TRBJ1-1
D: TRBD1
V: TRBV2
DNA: TGTGCCAGCAGCAAAGGACAGGGAAGCACTGAAGCTTTCTTT
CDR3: CASSKGQGSTEAFF

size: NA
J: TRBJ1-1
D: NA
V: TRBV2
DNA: TGTGCCAGCAAAGGGATACGTGAAACTGAAGCTTTCTTT
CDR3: CASKGIRETEAFF

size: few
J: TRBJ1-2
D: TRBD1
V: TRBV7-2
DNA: TGTGCCAGCAGCTCCATCCAGACAGGGGGCTATGGCTACACCTTC
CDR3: CASSSIQTGGYGYTF

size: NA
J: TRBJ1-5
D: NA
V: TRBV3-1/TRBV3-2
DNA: TGTGCCAGCAGCCACAGGGATAGCAATCAGCCCCAGCATTTT
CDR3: CASSHRDSNQPQHF

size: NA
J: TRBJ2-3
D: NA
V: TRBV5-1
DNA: TGCGCCAGCAGCTTGTCCGGGGGCACAGATACGCAGTATTTT
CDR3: CASSLSGGTDTQYF

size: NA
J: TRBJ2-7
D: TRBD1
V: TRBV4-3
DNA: TGCGCCAGCAGCCCCCGGGACAGGGACTCCTACGAGCAGTACTTC
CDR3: CASSPRDRDSYEQYF

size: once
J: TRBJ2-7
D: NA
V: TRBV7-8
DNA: TGTGCCAGCAGCTACACGGGTGAGCAGTACTTC
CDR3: CASSYTGEQYF

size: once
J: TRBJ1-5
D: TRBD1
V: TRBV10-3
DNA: TGTGCCATCAGCGCATGGGGACAGAGGGGCCGTCAGCCCCAGCATTTT
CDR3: CAISAWGQRGRQPQHF

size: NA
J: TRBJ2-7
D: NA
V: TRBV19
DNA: TGTGCCAGCGGGGAATCCTACGAGCAGTACTTC
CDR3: CASGESYEQYF

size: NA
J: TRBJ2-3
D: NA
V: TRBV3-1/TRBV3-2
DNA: TGTGCCAGCGGGGGCGGCGTCGATACGCAGTATTTT
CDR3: CASGGGVDTQYF

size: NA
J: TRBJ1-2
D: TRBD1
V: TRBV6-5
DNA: TGTGCCAGCACGCGACAGGGCTTGGGCTACACCTTC
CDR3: CASTRQGLGYTF

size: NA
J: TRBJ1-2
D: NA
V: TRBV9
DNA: TGTGCCAGCAGCGTGCAGGAGACGGGAGGCTACACCTTC
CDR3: CASSVQETGGYTF

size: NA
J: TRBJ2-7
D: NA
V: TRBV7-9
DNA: TGTGCCAGCAGCTCGGACGTCTACGAGCAGTACTTC
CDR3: CASSSDVYEQYF

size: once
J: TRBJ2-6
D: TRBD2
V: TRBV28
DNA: TGTGCCAGCAGTTTATCTGGGGGTAGCGGGGGGCCAGGGGCCAACGTCCTGACTTTC
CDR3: CASSLSGGSGGPGANVLTF

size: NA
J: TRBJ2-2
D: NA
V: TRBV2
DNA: TGTGCCAGCTTCCCTGAGTTTCCCGGGGAGCTGTTTTTT
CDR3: CASFPEFPGELFF

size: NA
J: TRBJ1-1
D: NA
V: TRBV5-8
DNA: TGTGCCAGCAGCCCCAGAGGGGACACTGAAGCTTTCTTT
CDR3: CASSPRGDTEAFF

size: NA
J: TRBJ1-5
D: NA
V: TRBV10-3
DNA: TGTGCCATCAGTGGAGGGGTGGGCAGGGTCAATCAGCCCCAGCATTTT
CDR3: CAISGGVGRVNQPQHF

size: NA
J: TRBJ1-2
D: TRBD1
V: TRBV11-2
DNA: TGTGCCAGCAGCCCGATGACAGGGAAGGATGACTATGGCTACACCTTC
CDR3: CASSPMTGKDDYGYTF

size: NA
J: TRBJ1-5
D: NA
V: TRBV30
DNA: TGTGCCTGGAGTCCCAAGGGGGGCAATCAGCCCCAGCATTTT
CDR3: CAWSPKGGNQPQHF

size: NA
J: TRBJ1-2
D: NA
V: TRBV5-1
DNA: TGCGCCAGCAGCTTGAGGCAGGGCTCCTACGATGGCTACACCTTC
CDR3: CASSLRQGSYDGYTF

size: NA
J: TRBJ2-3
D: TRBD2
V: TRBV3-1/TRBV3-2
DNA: TGTGCCAGCAGCCTACTAGCGCTGAGCACAGATACGCAGTATTTT
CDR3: CASSLLALSTDTQYF

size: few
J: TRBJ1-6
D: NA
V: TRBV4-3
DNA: TGCGCCAGCAGCGTAAGGGGAGGGGTTCAGGGAGATAATTCACCCCTCCACTTT
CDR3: CASSVRGGVQGDNSPLHF

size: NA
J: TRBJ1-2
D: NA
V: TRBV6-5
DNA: TGTGCCAGCAGTTACTCGGCAGGGACTAACTATGGCTACACCTTC
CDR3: CASSYSAGTNYGYTF

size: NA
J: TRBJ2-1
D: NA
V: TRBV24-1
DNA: TGTGCCACCAGTGATCAGACCCCCAATGAGCAGTTCTTC
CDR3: CATSDQTPNEQFF

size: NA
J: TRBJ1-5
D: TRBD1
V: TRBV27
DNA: TGTGCCAGCAAAAGACAGGGCTGGGAGAATCAGCCCCAGCATTTT
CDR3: CASKRQGWENQPQHF